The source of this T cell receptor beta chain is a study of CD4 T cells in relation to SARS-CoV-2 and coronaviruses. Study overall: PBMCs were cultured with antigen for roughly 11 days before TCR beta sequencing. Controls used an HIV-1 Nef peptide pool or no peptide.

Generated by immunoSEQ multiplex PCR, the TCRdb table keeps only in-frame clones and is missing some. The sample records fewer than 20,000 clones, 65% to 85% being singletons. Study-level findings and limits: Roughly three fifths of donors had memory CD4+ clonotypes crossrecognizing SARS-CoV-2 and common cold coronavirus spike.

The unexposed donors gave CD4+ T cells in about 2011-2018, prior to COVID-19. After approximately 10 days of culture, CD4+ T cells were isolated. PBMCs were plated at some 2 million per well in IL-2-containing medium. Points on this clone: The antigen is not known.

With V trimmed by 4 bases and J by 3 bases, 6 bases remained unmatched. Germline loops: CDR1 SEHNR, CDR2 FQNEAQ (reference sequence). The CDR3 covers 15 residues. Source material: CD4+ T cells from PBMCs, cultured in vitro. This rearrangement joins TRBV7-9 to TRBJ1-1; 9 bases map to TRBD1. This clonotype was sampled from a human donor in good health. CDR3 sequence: CASSSRDREDTEAFF. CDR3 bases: TGTGCCAGCAGCTCCCGGGACAGGGAGGACACTGAAGCTTTCTTT. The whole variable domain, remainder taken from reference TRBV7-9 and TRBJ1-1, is DTGVSQNPRHKITKRGQNVTFRCDPISEHNRLYWYRQTLGQGPEFLTYFQNEAQLEKSRLLSDRFSAERPKGSFSTLEIQRTEQGDSAMYLCASSSRDREDTEAFFGQGTRLTVV.